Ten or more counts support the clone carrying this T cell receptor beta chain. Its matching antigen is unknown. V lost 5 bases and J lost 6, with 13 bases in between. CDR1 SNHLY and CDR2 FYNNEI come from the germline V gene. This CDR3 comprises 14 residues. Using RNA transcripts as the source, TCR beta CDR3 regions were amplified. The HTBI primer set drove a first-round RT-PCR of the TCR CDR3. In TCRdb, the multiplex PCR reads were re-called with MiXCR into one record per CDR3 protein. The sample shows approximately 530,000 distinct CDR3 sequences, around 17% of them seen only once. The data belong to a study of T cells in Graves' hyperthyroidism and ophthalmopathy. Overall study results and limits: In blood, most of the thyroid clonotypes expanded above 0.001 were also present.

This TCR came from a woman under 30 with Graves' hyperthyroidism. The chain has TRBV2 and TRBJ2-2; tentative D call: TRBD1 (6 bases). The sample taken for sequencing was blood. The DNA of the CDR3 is TGTGCCAGCAGTCGATTACAGGGCTCCGGGGAGCTGTTTTTT. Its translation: CASSRLQGSGELFF.